The 27 T cell receptor beta chains reported below all come from one sample, sequenced in a study of blood T cell repertoires in COVID-19. The assay was immunoSEQ multiplex PCR, and TCRdb's table has in-frame clones only and misses some. The data hold roughly 160,000 clones, with 86% observed a single time. The sample was peripheral blood. Source of these receptors: a man younger than 30 with acute or convalescent COVID-19.

This chain links TRBV27 with TRBJ1-5; 7 bases are a match to TRBD1. CDR3 length equals 18 residues. Looked up from germline, CDR1 is MNHEY and CDR2 is SMNVEV (reference sequence). Trimming at V came to 0 bases and at J to 1 base, leaving 9 bases not matched to a gene. This CDR3 reads CASSLSPDREQSNQPQHF. DNA for the CDR3: TGTGCCAGCAGTTTATCCCCCGACAGGGAACAGAGCAATCAGCCCCAGCATTTT.

V is TRBV5-4 and J is TRBJ2-1, with 12 bases fitting TRBD1. Germline CDR1 is SGHNT and CDR2 is YYREEE (reference sequence). The trim removed 4 bases at V and 3 bases at J, leaving 2 bases unmatched. The CDR3 contains 15 residues. The chain's CDR3 is CASSRDRGHYNEQFF. The CDR3 coding sequence is TGTGCCAGCAGCCGGGACAGGGGGCACTACAATGAGCAGTTCTTC.

This rearrangement joins TRBV27 to TRBJ1-4; the match to TRBD1 covers 7 bases. The CDR3 covers 17 residues. With 5 bases clipped from V and 0 bases from J, the junction kept 9 bases outside the gene matches. CDR1 and CDR2 (germline): MNHEY, SMNVEV (reference sequence). CDR3 loop: CASSPGTDHATNEKLFF. CDR3 coding DNA: TGTGCCAGCAGTCCAGGGACAGACCATGCAACTAATGAAAAACTGTTTTTT. The whole variable domain, remainder taken from reference TRBV27 and TRBJ1-4, is EAQVTQNPRYLITVTGKKLTVTCSQNMNHEYMSWYRQDPGLGLRQIYYSMNVEVTDKGDVPEGYKVSRKEKRNFPLILESPSPNQTSLYFCASSPGTDHATNEKLFFGSGTQLSVL.

This chain joins TRBV19 and TRBJ2-1; D not resolved. This CDR3 spans 13 amino acids. Germline V gene sequence: CDR1 LNHDA, CDR2 SQIVND (reference sequence). Trimming took 3 bases from V and 8 from J, leaving 11 bases between them. This CDR3 is CASSIARSHEQFF. CDR3 sequence (DNA): TGTGCCAGTAGTATTGCTAGATCCCATGAGCAGTTCTTC.

This chain links TRBV5-1 with TRBJ1-1; unclear D gene. The germline gives CDR1 SGHRS, CDR2 YFSETQ. V was clipped by 0 bases and J by 5 bases, with 8 bases between them. CDR3 length: 13 residues. CDR3: CASSLGGETEAFF. The DNA for the CDR3 is TGCGCCAGCAGCTTGGGCGGTGAAACTGAAGCTTTCTTT.

The J gene is TRBJ1-1, the V gene TRBV3-1 (or the pseudogene TRBV3-2); 7 positions agree with TRBD1. Looked up from germline, CDR1 is LGHDT and CDR2 is YNNKEL (reference sequence). V shed 7 bases, J shed 4 bases, and the junction held 12 bases outside the gene matches. The CDR3 has 15 residues. DNA of the CDR3: TGTGCCAGCACCATGGATTTGACAGGGTCCACTGAAGCTTTCTTT. Protein sequence: CASTMDLTGSTEAFF.

This clone was seen more than once but under ten times. In nucleotides, the CDR3 is TGTGCCTGGACTGTTAAGGGGATTTATAATTCACCCCTCCACTTT. Protein sequence: CAWTVKGIYNSPLHF. This chain links TRBV30 with TRBJ1-6; possibly TRBD1 for D (5 bases). From germline, CDR1 is GTSNPN and CDR2 SVGIG (reference sequence). The CDR3 consists of 15 residues. The V gene lost 4 bases and the J gene lost 4 bases, with 14 bases spanning the gap.

The chain has TRBV11-2 and TRBJ1-4; possible D gene TRBD1, 5 bases. Trimming cost V 2 bases and J 0 bases, with 13 bases left between them. Germline assignment: CDR1 SGHAT and CDR2 FQNNGV. The CDR3 has 17 amino acids. The CDR3 loop is CASSLWVRAATNEKLFF. The CDR3 coding sequence is TGTGCCAGCAGCTTATGGGTCAGGGCTGCAACTAATGAAAAACTGTTTTTT.

This rearrangement joins TRBV7-2 to TRBJ1-5; 7 nucleotides match TRBD1. CDR3 size: 13 residues. CDR1 and CDR2 (germline): SGHTA, FQGNSA. Trimming cost V 7 bases and J 7 bases; bases outside gene matches: 7. CDR3 sequence reads: CASNTGVGQPQHF. The CDR3 nucleotides are TGTGCCAGCAACACAGGGGTAGGCCAGCCCCAGCATTTT.

The chain has TRBV2 and TRBJ1-5, with 7 bases that match TRBD1. The CDR3 covers 16 residues. V shed 6 bases, J shed 0 bases, and the junction held 8 bases outside the gene matches. Germline V CDR1 and CDR2: SNHLY, FYNNEI. The CDR3 bases are TGTGCCAGCAGGGGACAACAGGGGATTAGCAATCAGCCCCAGCATTTT. Its translation is CASRGQQGISNQPQHF.

The J gene is TRBJ2-3, the V gene TRBV5-4; TRBD1 aligns across 7 bases. Germline V CDR1 and CDR2: SGHNT, YYREEE (reference sequence). This CDR3 is built from 18 residues. Germline trimming cut 4 bases from V and 2 bases from J; bases unmatched to any gene: 16. CDR3 loop: CASSPTGTEYYYTDTQYF. The CDR3 DNA reads as TGTGCCAGCAGCCCAACCGGGACAGAATATTACTACACAGATACGCAGTATTTT.

The rearrangement joins TRBV5-1 to TRBJ1-1, with D possibly TRBD1 on 5 matching bases. This CDR3 spans 15 amino acids. V lost 0 bases to trimming and J lost 1 base, with 10 bases between them. Per germline, CDR1 SGHRS and CDR2 YFSETQ. Written as DNA, the CDR3 is TGCGCCAGCAGCTTGGGAGACAGCGAGAACACTGAAGCTTTCTTT. Protein product: CASSLGDSENTEAFF.

V gene TRBV28 combines with J gene TRBJ1-6; no definite D call. The CDR3 contains 16 residues. V lost 3 bases and J 4 bases, leaving 13 bases between the germline ends. CDR1 and CDR2 (germline): MDHEN, SYDVKM. The CDR3 sequence: CASSFGQSIYNSPLHF. In nucleotides, the CDR3 is TGTGCCAGCAGTTTTGGGCAGTCAATTTATAATTCACCCCTCCACTTT.

The chain employs TRBV19 and TRBJ1-5; 8 nucleotides agree with TRBD1. This CDR3 region has 16 residues. Germline V gene data show CDR1 as LNHDA and CDR2 as SQIVND (reference sequence). After removal of 5 bases from V and 1 base from J, the junction contained 7 bases not matched to a gene. The DNA of the CDR3 is TGTGCCAGTAGTTCCCCGGACAGGGCCAGCAATCAGCCCCAGCATTTT. Encoded protein: CASSSPDRASNQPQHF.

The genes are TRBV18 and TRBJ2-2; D remains unclear. This CDR3 contains 13 residues. Germline V CDR1 and CDR2: KGHSH, LQKENI. The ends were cut back, 0 bases at V and 7 bases at J, with 6 bases in the middle. The CDR3 loop is CASSPPRVGELFF. The CDR3 nucleotides read TGTGCCAGCTCACCACCTCGGGTCGGGGAGCTGTTTTTT.

The chain joins TRBV5-4 to TRBJ1-6; unclear D gene. V lost 1 base, J lost 10 bases, and 12 bases lay in between. The CDR3 is made up of 14 amino acids. Germline-derived CDR1 and CDR2 are SGHNT and YYREEE (reference sequence). CDR3 in DNA: TGTGCCAGCAGCTTGTTAGGACTAAACTCACCCCTCCACTTT. Its protein is CASSLLGLNSPLHF.

In this sample, this clone turned up a few times. J is TRBJ2-7 and V is TRBV14; 14 positions match TRBD2. V shed 5 bases and J 3 bases; nucleotides not matched to a gene: 12. The CDR3 has 18 residues. Germline V gene data show CDR1 as SGHDN and CDR2 as FVKESK. The DNA of the CDR3 is TGTGCCAGCAGCTCGGGACTAGCGGGGGTTCCGGGTGACTACGAGCAGTACTTC. This sequence encodes CASSSGLAGVPGDYEQYF.

CDR3 DNA sequence: TGCGCCAGCAGCTTCCGACAGGGAATTGTCACAGATACGCAGTATTTT. This codes for CASSFRQGIVTDTQYF. V gene TRBV5-1 combines with J gene TRBJ2-3; 7 bases align to TRBD1. The germline gives CDR1 SGHRS, CDR2 YFSETQ. V lost 2 bases, J lost 2 bases, and 8 bases stayed unmatched. This CDR3 is built from 16 residues.

The chain recombines TRBV6-6 with TRBJ1-2, with D unclear. The CDR3 length is 12 residues. The germline V gene encodes CDR1 MNHNY and CDR2 SVGAGI (reference sequence). Trimming stripped 5 bases from V and 2 bases from J, with 6 bases between. The DNA of the CDR3 is TGTGCCAGCAGTCCATTGAACTATGGCTACACCTTC. This gives the protein CASSPLNYGYTF.

The rearrangement uses TRBV5-1 and TRBJ1-6; D uncertain. The ends were cut back, 4 bases at V and 0 bases at J, with 11 bases in the middle. CDR1 and CDR2 (germline): SGHRS, YFSETQ. The length of the CDR3 is 16 residues. CDR3 coding DNA: TGCGCCAGCAGCCGCACGGTGAGCTCCTATAATTCACCCCTCCACTTT. Its protein is CASSRTVSSYNSPLHF. Full variable domain (outside the CDR3, taken from reference TRBV5-1 and TRBJ1-6): KAGVTQTPRYLIKTRGQQVTLSCSPISGHRSVSWYQQTPGQGLQFLFEYFSETQRNKGNFPGRFSGRQFSNSRSEMNVSTLELGDSALYLCASSRTVSSYNSPLHFGNGTRLTVT.

In DNA form, the CDR3 reads TGTGCCTGGAACAGGGTTGAGGGTCGGAACACCATATATTTT. It codes for CAWNRVEGRNTIYF. The rearrangement links TRBV30 to TRBJ1-3; TRBD1 is a possible D gene (6 bases). Germline loops: CDR1 GTSNPN, CDR2 SVGIG (reference sequence). V lost 4 bases and J 7 bases, leaving 17 bases between the germline ends. The CDR3 covers 14 residues.

This clone was seen a handful of times. CDR3 in DNA: TGTGCCAGCAGCTTATCACAGGGCTCCTATAATTCACCCCTCCACTTT. It yields the protein CASSLSQGSYNSPLHF. The genes are TRBV11-2 and TRBJ1-6; perhaps TRBD1 as D (6 bases). The CDR3 is 16 residues long. CDR1 SGHAT and CDR2 FQNNGV come from the germline V gene. V was cut by 2 bases and J by 0 bases, with 8 bases left in between.

V and J are TRBV10-3 and TRBJ2-3; 8 nucleotides match TRBD1. This CDR3 is built from 15 residues. The trim removed 3 bases at V and 5 bases at J, leaving 7 bases unmatched. Germline-derived CDR1 and CDR2 are ENHRY and SYGVKD. The CDR3 sequence: CAISDPDREIDTQYF. In DNA, the CDR3 is TGTGCCATCAGTGACCCGGACAGGGAAATAGATACGCAGTATTTT.

This sequence joins TRBV2 and TRBJ2-3, with D unresolved. Germline V gene data show CDR1 as SNHLY and CDR2 as FYNNEI. V was shortened by 4 bases and J by 6 bases, with 17 bases between the two germline ends. The CDR3 is 15 amino acids. CDR3 residues: CASSGALKRVDTQYF. The CDR3 DNA follows: TGTGCCAGCAGTGGAGCTTTAAAACGCGTTGATACGCAGTATTTT. The full variable domain, its missing parts supplied by reference TRBV2 and TRBJ2-3, is EPEVTQTPSHQVTQMGQEVILRCVPISNHLYFYWYRQILGQKVEFLVSFYNNEISEKSEIFDDQFSVERPDGSNFTLKIRSTKLEDSAMYFCASSGALKRVDTQYFGPGTRLTVL.

The chain uses TRBV11-2 and TRBJ2-7; 7 positions match TRBD1. The CDR3 contains 15 residues. The V segment lost 4 bases and the J segment 2 bases; nucleotides outside the gene matches: 8. Germline CDR1 and CDR2: SGHAT and FQNNGV. The CDR3 here is CASSYKTGAPYEQYV. The CDR3 region has the DNA TGTGCCAGCAGCTACAAAACAGGGGCCCCCTACGAGCAGTACGTC.

The chain employs TRBV23-1 and TRBJ2-7; 13 bases match TRBD2. TRBV23-1 is an ORF for which the function is uncertain. J lost 2 bases, V lost 8 bases, and 12 bases had no gene match. The CDR3 contains 17 residues. The CDR3, as DNA: TGCGCCAGCGGAAACCCGACTAGCGGGGGGCTCCCCTACGAGCAGTACGTC. This codes for CASGNPTSGGLPYEQYV.

The chain employs TRBV25-1 and TRBJ2-1, with D possibly matching TRBD1 (6 bases). The CDR3 loop spans 14 amino acids. Per the germline V gene, CDR1 is MGHDK and CDR2 is SYGVNS. V was cut by 5 bases and J by 1 base, with 9 bases left in between. CDR3 protein: CASSRGSSYNEQFF. The CDR3 region has the DNA TGTGCCAGCAGTAGGGGGTCATCCTACAATGAGCAGTTCTTC.